A selection of T cell receptor beta chains follows, all from one sample in a study of T cell responses to AZD1222 COVID-19 vaccine. Data came from immunoSEQ multiplex PCR; TCRdb stores just in-frame clones and leaves some out. The profile shows roughly 150,000 clones, roughly 89% of them singletons. The input for sequencing was peripheral blood, taken on day 0 of AZD1222 vaccination. The origin of the receptors is an adult in good health. Both conserved end residues are trimmed from each CDR3. A D gene is named only where the DNA matches it firmly.

J gene | D gene | V gene | CDR3 protein
TRBJ1-5 | - | TRBV6-4 | ASSDSGSVNQPQH
TRBJ2-3 | - | TRBV11-3 | ASSSRGTDTQY
TRBJ2-1 | - | TRBV14 | ASSQRWASSYNEQF
TRBJ2-7 | TRBD2 | TRBV24-1 | ATSEGLAGPLH
TRBJ2-7 | - | TRBV27 | ASTSLPDLAGEQY
TRBJ1-3 | - | TRBV11-2 | ASSLISGNTIY
TRBJ2-7 | - | TRBV5-8 | ASSLLFPTYEQY
TRBJ2-3 | - | TRBV27 | ASSLSGAGDTQY
TRBJ2-3 | TRBD2 | TRBV4-2 | ASSSRLAGGGRADTQY
TRBJ1-5 | TRBD1 | TRBV15 | ATSRGQGLHQPQH
TRBJ2-1 | - | TRBV2 | ASRAQGRYNEQF
TRBJ2-3 | - | TRBV7-8 | ASSSGRERGNTQY